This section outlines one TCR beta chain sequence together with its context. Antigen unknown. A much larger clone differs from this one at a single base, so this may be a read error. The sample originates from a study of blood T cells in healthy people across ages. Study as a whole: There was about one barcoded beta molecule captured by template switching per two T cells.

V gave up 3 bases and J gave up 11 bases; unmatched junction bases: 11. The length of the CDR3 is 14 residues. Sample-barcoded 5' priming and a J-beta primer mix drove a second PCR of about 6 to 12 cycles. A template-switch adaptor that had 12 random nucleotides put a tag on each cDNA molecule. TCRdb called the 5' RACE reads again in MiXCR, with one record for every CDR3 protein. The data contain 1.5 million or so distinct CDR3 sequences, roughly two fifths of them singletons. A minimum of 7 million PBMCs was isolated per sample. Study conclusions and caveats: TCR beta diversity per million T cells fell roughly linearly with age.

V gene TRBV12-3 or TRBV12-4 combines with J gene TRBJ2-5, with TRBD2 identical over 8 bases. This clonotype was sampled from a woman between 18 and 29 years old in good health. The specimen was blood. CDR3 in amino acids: CASSFPGLGSEQYF. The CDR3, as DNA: TGTGCCAGCAGTTTCCCGGGACTAGGTAGTGAGCAGTACTTC.